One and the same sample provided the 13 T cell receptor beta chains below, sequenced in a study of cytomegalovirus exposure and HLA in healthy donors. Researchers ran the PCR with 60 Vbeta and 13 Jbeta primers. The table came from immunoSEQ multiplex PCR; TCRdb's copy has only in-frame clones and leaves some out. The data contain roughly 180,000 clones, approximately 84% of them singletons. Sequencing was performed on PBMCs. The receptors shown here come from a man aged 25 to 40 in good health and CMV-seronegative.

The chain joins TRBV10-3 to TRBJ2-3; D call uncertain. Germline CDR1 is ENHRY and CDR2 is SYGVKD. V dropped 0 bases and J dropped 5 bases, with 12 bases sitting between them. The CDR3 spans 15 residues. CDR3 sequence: CAISESWAGLDTQYF. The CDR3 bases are TGTGCCATCAGTGAGTCGTGGGCAGGATTAGATACGCAGTATTTT.

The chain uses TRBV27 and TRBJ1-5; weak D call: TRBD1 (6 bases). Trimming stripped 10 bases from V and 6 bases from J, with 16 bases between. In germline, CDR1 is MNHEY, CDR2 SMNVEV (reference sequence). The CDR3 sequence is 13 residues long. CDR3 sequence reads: CAISTGYGQPQHF. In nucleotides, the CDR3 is TGTGCCATCTCAACAGGGTATGGTCAGCCCCAGCATTTT.

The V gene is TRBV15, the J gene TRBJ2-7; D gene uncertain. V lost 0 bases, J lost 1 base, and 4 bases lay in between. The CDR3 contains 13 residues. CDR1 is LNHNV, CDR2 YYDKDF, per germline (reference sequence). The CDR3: CATSRDQSYEQYF. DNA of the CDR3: TGTGCCACCAGCAGAGATCAGTCCTACGAGCAGTACTTC.

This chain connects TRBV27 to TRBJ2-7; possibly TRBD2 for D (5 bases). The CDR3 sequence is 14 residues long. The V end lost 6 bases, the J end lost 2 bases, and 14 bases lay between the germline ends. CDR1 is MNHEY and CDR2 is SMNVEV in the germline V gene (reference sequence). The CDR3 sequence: CASRVLVGAYEQYF. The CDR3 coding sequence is TGTGCCAGCAGGGTACTAGTCGGAGCCTACGAGCAGTACTTC.

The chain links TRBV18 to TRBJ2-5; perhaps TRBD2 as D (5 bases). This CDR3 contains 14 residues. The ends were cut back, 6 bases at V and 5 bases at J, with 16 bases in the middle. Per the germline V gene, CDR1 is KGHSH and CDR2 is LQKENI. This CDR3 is CASSQGLGEETQYF. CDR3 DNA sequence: TGTGCCAGCTCCCAAGGGCTCGGGGAGGAGACCCAGTACTTC.

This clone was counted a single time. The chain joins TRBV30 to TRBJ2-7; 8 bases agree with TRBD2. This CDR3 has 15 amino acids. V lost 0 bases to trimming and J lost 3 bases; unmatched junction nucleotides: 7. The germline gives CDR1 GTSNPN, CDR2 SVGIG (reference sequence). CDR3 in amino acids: CAWSVGLAGGYEQYF. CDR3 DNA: TGTGCCTGGAGTGTTGGACTAGCAGGAGGCTACGAGCAGTACTTC.

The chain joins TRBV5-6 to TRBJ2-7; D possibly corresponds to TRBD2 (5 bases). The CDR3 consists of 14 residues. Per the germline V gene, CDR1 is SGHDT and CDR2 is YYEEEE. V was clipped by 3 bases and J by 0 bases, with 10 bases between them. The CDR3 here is CASSSGLASYEQYF. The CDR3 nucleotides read TGTGCCAGCAGCTCCGGACTTGCCTCCTACGAGCAGTACTTC.

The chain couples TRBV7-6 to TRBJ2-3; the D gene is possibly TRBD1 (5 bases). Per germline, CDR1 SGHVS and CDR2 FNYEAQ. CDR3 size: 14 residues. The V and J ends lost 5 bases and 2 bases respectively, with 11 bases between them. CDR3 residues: CASSANRPTDTQYF. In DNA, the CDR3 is TGTGCCAGCAGCGCCAACAGGCCCACAGATACGCAGTATTTT.

The CDR3 here is CASSYSGLALEQYF. The CDR3 coding sequence is TGTGCCAGCAGTTACTCTGGACTAGCGCTTGAGCAGTACTTC. The J gene is TRBJ2-7, the V gene TRBV6-5, with 9 positions matching TRBD2. This CDR3 is built from 14 residues. Germline assignment: CDR1 MNHEY and CDR2 SVGAGI. Trimming removed 0 bases from V and 7 bases from J; junction bases left unmatched: 4.

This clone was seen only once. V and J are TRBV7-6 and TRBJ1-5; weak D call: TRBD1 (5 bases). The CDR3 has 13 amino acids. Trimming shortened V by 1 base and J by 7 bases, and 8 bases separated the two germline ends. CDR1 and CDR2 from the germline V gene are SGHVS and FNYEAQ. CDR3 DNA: TGTGCCAGCAGCTTAGGGGGGGGGCAGCCCCAGCATTTT. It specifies CASSLGGGQPQHF. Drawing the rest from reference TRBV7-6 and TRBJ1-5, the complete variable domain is GAGVSQSPRYKVTKRGQDVALRCDPISGHVSLYWYRQALGQGPEFLTYFNYEAQQDKSGLPNDRFSAERPEGSISTLTIQRTEQRDSAMYRCASSLGGGQPQHFGDGTRLSIL.

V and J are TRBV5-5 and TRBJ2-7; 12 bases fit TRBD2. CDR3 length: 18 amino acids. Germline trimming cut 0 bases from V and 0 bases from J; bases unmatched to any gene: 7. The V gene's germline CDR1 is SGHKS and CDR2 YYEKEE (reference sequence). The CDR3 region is CASSLELAGGFSSYEQYF. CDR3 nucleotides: TGTGCCAGCAGCTTGGAGCTAGCGGGAGGGTTTAGCTCCTACGAGCAGTACTTC.

The CDR3 loop is CASSQTSGRAYEQYF. Written as DNA, the CDR3 is TGTGCCAGCAGTCAGACTAGCGGGAGGGCCTACGAGCAGTACTTC. This rearrangement joins TRBV5-4 to TRBJ2-7; 14 positions match TRBD2. With 5 bases clipped from V and 2 bases from J, the junction kept 3 bases outside the gene matches. The CDR3 runs 15 residues. Germline V gene sequence: CDR1 SGHNT, CDR2 YYREEE (reference sequence).

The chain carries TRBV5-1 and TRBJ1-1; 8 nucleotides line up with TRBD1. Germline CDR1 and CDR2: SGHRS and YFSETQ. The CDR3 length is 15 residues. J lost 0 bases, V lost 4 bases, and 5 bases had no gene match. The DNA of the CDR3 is TGCGCCAGCAGCGACAACAGGGGGTTGAACACTGAAGCTTTCTTT. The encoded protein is CASSDNRGLNTEAFF.